This T cell receptor (beta chain) comes out of a study of blood T cell repertoires in COVID-19. Study background: Both acute and convalescent COVID-19 samples were obtained from the United States, Italy and Spain.

Authors' methods: Reference gene primer amplification in the assay estimated nucleated cell counts. Assay used: immunoSEQ multiplex PCR; TCRdb lists only in-frame clones, some missing. That table furnishes V, J and clone size, whereas the DNA furnished D and trimming. The sample consists of a few hundred thousand clones, 65% to 90% of them appearing once. The CDR3 is 16 residues long. V was pared by 0 bases and J by 8 bases, with 17 bases between. Germline V gives CDR1 SGHTA, CDR2 FQGTGA. Sequencing input: peripheral blood. The V and J genes are TRBV7-3 and TRBJ2-1; TRBD2 might be the D (7 bases). The sequence came from an older woman with COVID-19, enrolled during active disease. CDR3 in amino acids: CASSLTTGGRGDEQFF. As DNA, the CDR3 is TGTGCCAGCAGCTTAACCACGGGGGGCCGAGGCGATGAGCAGTTCTTC.